This TCR beta chain came from a study of shared clonotypes between healthy human individuals. The germline CDR1 and CDR2 sequences are SGHTA and FQGNSA. V shed 3 bases and J shed 7 bases, with 10 bases lying between them. The CDR3 has 13 amino acids. Method: immunoSEQ multiplex PCR; TCRdb's copy keeps in-frame clones and lacks some. The table records some 2,000,000 clones, 95% of them present only once. V usage is TRBV7-2 and J usage is TRBJ1-5; unclear D gene. The sequenced sample consisted of naive CD4+ T cells sorted from blood. The subset: CD45RA+ positively selected. The clonotype was recovered from a man aged 18 to 29 in good health. The CDR3: CASSLTDRQPQHF. In DNA, the CDR3 is TGTGCCAGCAGCTTGACGGACCGGCAGCCCCAGCATTTT. Looking up the rest from reference TRBV7-2 and TRBJ1-5 gives the full variable domain: GAGVSQSPSNKVTEKGKDVELRCDPISGHTALYWYRQSLGQGLEFLIYFQGNSAPDKSGLPSDRFSAERTGGSVSTLTIQRTQQEDSAVYLCASSLTDRQPQHFGDGTRLSIL.